The sequence of this T cell receptor (beta chain) was determined in a study of graft-versus-host responses after intestinal transplantation. On the study more broadly: Recipients uniformly received anti-thymocyte globulin induction, followed by tacrolimus and steroids for approximately 3 years. Study-level points and caveats: Maximum circulating GvH clone levels tracked with early post-transplant HvG decreases.

Points on this clone: Its specificity is not known.

Germline lookup yields CDR1 SGHTA and CDR2 FQGNSA. The V gene lost 2 bases and the J gene lost 1 base, with 14 bases spanning the gap. The CDR3 spans 16 residues. The assay was immunoSEQ multiplex PCR, and TCRdb's table has in-frame clones only and misses some. Found here are 96,000 or so clones, 80% to 95% of them singletons; the top ten hold over 0.15%. The chain uses TRBV7-2 and TRBJ1-1; no clear D gene. Here the sequenced sample was unstimulated CD4+ T cells sorted from spleen or lymph node cells, taken before intestinal transplant. The clonotype originates from a human donor who received an intestinal transplant. The chain's CDR3 is CASSLSGVQGNTEAFF. In DNA form, the CDR3 reads TGTGCCAGCAGCTTATCCGGGGTTCAAGGGAACACTGAAGCTTTCTTT.